These T cell receptor beta chains were read from a single sample in a study of blood T cell repertoires in COVID-19. Method: immunoSEQ multiplex PCR; TCRdb's copy keeps in-frame clones and lacks some. Among over 250,000 clones listed, 75% to 90% were seen once. Sequenced material: PBMCs or T cells enriched from blood (not recorded which). The receptor source for this set is a young woman who had recovered from COVID-19. CDR3s include the opening cysteine and the closing phenylalanine or tryptophan. The D gene is left open where the match is weak. Clone size is stated in some rows and not others, as once, few, many or a class when expanded.

- | TRBJ2-7 | - | TRBV19 | CASSPRGSYEQYF | TGTGCCAGTAGTCCCCGGGGCTCCTACGAGCAGTACTTC
- | TRBJ1-2 | - | TRBV5-6 | CASSLLQAPYGYTF | TGTGCCAGCAGCTTGTTACAGGCCCCCTATGGCTACACCTTC
- | TRBJ2-1 | - | TRBV7-3 | CASSLGGERGNNEQFF | TGTGCCAGCAGCTTAGGTGGGGAGAGAGGGAACAATGAGCAGTTCTTC
- | TRBJ1-2 | - | TRBV5-1 | CASSLGFGGQDAGYTF | TGCGCCAGCAGCTTGGGTTTCGGGGGGCAGGATGCTGGCTACACCTTC
TRBD1 | TRBJ1-6 | - | TRBV20-1 | CSASGEGQTTYSPLHF | TGCAGTGCTAGTGGTGAGGGACAGACCACGTATTCACCCCTCCACTTT
TRBD1 | TRBJ2-7 | - | TRBV4-1 | CASSHVSTGSSYEQYF | TGCGCCAGCAGCCATGTCTCGACAGGGAGCTCCTACGAGCAGTACTTC
TRBD1 | TRBJ1-2 | - | TRBV30 | CAWSVIARGAYGYTF | TGTGCCTGGAGTGTAATTGCCAGGGGGGCCTATGGCTACACCTTC
- | TRBJ1-1 | - | TRBV4-1 | CASSQGAGTEAFF | TGCGCCAGCAGCCAAGGGGCCGGCACTGAAGCTTTCTTT
- | TRBJ2-5 | - | TRBV20-1 | CSASLRFGETQYF | TGCAGTGCTAGTTTAAGATTCGGGGAGACCCAGTACTTC
- | TRBJ2-2 | few | TRBV10-3 | CAIRGSAGELFF | TGTGCCATCCGAGGTTCAGCGGGGGAGCTGTTTTTT
- | TRBJ2-1 | - | TRBV9 | CASSLRGGAEQFF | TGTGCCAGCAGCCTCAGAGGTGGAGCTGAGCAGTTCTTC
TRBD1 | TRBJ1-2 | - | TRBV7-2 | CASSQDRGSGYTF | TGTGCCAGCAGCCAGGACAGGGGTAGTGGCTACACCTTC
- | TRBJ1-1 | - | TRBV24-1 | CATTRGGGTEAFF | TGTGCCACCACAAGGGGGGGCGGCACTGAAGCTTTCTTT
- | TRBJ2-1 | - | TRBV2 | CASTGPGHNYNEQFF | TGTGCCAGCACCGGGCCGGGACATAACTACAATGAGCAGTTCTTC
- | TRBJ2-3 | once | TRBV2 | CASQQGEGTDTQYF | TGTGCCAGCCAACAGGGTGAGGGCACAGATACGCAGTATTTT
TRBD1 | TRBJ1-2 | - | TRBV5-1 | CASSGGTGANLNYGYTF | TGCGCCAGCAGCGGCGGGACAGGGGCGAATCTTAACTATGGCTACACCTTC